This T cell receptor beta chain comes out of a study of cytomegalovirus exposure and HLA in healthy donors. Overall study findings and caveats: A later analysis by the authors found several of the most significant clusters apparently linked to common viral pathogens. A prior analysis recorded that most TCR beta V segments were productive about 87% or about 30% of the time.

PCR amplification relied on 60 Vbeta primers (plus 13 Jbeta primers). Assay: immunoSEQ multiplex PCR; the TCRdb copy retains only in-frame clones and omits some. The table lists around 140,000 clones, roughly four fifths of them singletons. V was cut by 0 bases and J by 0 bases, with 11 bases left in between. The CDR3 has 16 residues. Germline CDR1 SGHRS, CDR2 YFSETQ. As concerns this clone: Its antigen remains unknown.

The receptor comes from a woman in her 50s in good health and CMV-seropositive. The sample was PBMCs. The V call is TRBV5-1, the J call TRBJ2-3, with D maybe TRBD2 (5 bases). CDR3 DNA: TGCGCCAGCAGCTTGGGGCTAGCCGATAGCACAGATACGCAGTATTTT. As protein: CASSLGLADSTDTQYF.